Following are 11 T cell receptor beta chains from one sample sequenced in a study of blood T cell repertoires in COVID-19. The repertoire was sequenced with immunoSEQ multiplex PCR; TCRdb's copy has only in-frame clones and lacks some. The table records some 120,000 clones, around 90% of them present only once. Material for sequencing was peripheral blood. These receptors all stem from a human donor in a cohort sampled during active COVID-19.

To note about this clone: A much larger clonotype is one base distant, so this may be a read error. This rearrangement joins TRBV11-2 to TRBJ2-1; no firm D call. This CDR3 region has 13 residues. V was cut by 3 bases and J by 0 bases, with 3 bases left in between. Germline CDR1 and CDR2: SGHAT and FQNNGV. CDR3 DNA sequence: TGTGCCAGCAGCTTTAGCTCCTACAATGAGCAGTTCTTC. The encoded protein is CASSFSSYNEQFF.

The chain is built from TRBV29-1 and TRBJ2-7; TRBD2 might be the D (6 bases). CDR1 and CDR2 (germline): SQVTM, ANQGSEA. The CDR3 totals 12 residues. V lost 7 bases, J lost 3 bases, and 13 bases lay in between. CDR3 bases: TGCAGCGCCAGGACTAATGACTACGAGCAGTACTTC. It translates to CSARTNDYEQYF.

The rearrangement joins TRBV7-9 to TRBJ1-2; D perhaps matches TRBD1 (6 bases). The CDR3 runs 14 residues. Germline values: CDR1 SEHNR, CDR2 FQNEAQ (reference sequence). Trimming left V 2 bases short and J 7 bases short, with 14 bases between. CDR3 coding DNA: TGTGCCAGCAGCTTATCCGCGGGGGCGACTGGCTACACCTTC. Its protein is CASSLSAGATGYTF.

This chain joins TRBV7-2 and TRBJ1-5; a weak D match, TRBD1 (5 bases). Germline lookup yields CDR1 SGHTA and CDR2 FQGNSA. V lost 0 bases and J 4 bases, leaving 16 bases between the germline ends. The CDR3 loop spans 17 amino acids. The CDR3: CASSLAGRGAGNQPQHF. In nucleotides, the CDR3 is TGTGCCAGCAGCTTAGCGGGAAGGGGAGCGGGAAATCAGCCCCAGCATTTT.

This clone came up once. The chain couples TRBV5-5 to TRBJ2-4; D is undetermined. The CDR3 has 14 amino acids. Trimming took off 0 bases at V and 0 bases at J, with 4 bases between the two ends. CDR1 and CDR2 from the germline V gene are SGHKS and YYEKEE (reference sequence). CDR3 bases: TGTGCCAGCAGCTTGGGGCTAGCCAAAAACATTCAGTACTTC. Its protein product is CASSLGLAKNIQYF.

The chain combines TRBV5-1 with TRBJ1-3; D perhaps matches TRBD1 (5 bases). Between the trimmed V and J ends, which lost 3 bases and 0 bases, there was a span of 13 bases. Germline V gene sequence: CDR1 SGHRS, CDR2 YFSETQ. The CDR3 has 16 residues. CDR3 sequence: CASSSGSSPSGNTIYF. In nucleotides, the CDR3 is TGCGCCAGCAGCTCAGGGTCGAGCCCCTCTGGAAACACCATATATTTT.

The gene calls are TRBV7-6 and TRBJ2-6; 7 bases match TRBD2. With V trimmed by 6 bases and J by 0 bases, 2 bases remained unmatched. The CDR3 loop spans 15 amino acids. The V gene's germline CDR1 is SGHVS and CDR2 FNYEAQ. The CDR3 region has the DNA TGTGCCAGCAGGCGGACTAGCTCTGGGGCCAACGTCCTGACTTTC. Amino acids: CASRRTSSGANVLTF.

The chain combines TRBV24-1 with TRBJ1-2; 9 bases match TRBD1. The length of the CDR3 is 16 residues. The germline gives CDR1 KGHDR, CDR2 SFDVKD. The ends lost 3 bases at V and 7 bases at J; junction bases unmatched: 11. The DNA for the CDR3 is TGTGCCACCAGTGATCTAACCGGGACAGGGAAGATTGGCTACACCTTC. Residues: CATSDLTGTGKIGYTF.

The CDR3 here is CASSRGTGIRSQYF. CDR3 sequence (DNA): TGTGCCAGTAGTAGAGGGACAGGTATTCGTTCCCAGTACTTC. The chain recombines TRBV19 with TRBJ2-5; 8 bases match TRBD1. CDR1 is LNHDA, CDR2 SQIVND, per germline (reference sequence). There are 14 residues in the CDR3. V shed 4 bases, J shed 9 bases, and the junction held 10 bases outside the gene matches.

This chain connects TRBV6-5 to TRBJ1-4, with TRBD1 identical over 10 bases. V trimming: 5 bases; J trimming: 8 bases; junction bases outside the gene matches: 5. The CDR3 is 14 residues long. CDR1 and CDR2 (germline): MNHEY, SVGAGI. CDR3 bases: TGTGCCAGCAGTCGACAGGGGGCCGGGGAAAAACTGTTTTTT. This sequence encodes CASSRQGAGEKLFF.

The rearrangement joins TRBV2 to TRBJ1-1; D is uncertain. Trimming pared 8 bases from V and 8 bases from J, leaving 21 bases between. The CDR3 consists of 14 residues. The germline gives CDR1 SNHLY, CDR2 FYNNEI. CDR3 residues: CASLGGLPIREAFF. The CDR3 nucleotides are TGTGCCAGCCTCGGAGGTCTCCCCATTAGGGAAGCTTTCTTT. Together with reference TRBV2 and TRBJ1-1, the CDR3 gives the full variable domain: EPEVTQTPSHQVTQMGQEVILRCVPISNHLYFYWYRQILGQKVEFLVSFYNNEISEKSEIFDDQFSVERPDGSNFTLKIRSTKLEDSAMYFCASLGGLPIREAFFGQGTRLTVV.